This TCR beta chain derives from a study of beta chain features in type 1 diabetes. General study results and limits: Patients with Type 1 diabetes showed moderately but significantly shorter TCRB CDR3s in all four CD4+ subsets.

This clone was observed a handful of times. Its specificity is unknown. V was pared by 8 bases and J by 0 bases, with 8 bases between. This CDR3 region has 13 residues. CDR1 is SGHTA, CDR2 FQGTGA, per germline. Every isolated RNA sample was fully reverse transcribed, so sequencing captured expressed TCRB transcripts. Only in-frame clones appear in the TCRdb table, and some are missing; sequencing was by immunoSEQ multiplex PCR. The data contain about 650,000 clones, roughly 12% of them singletons. The J gene is TRBJ1-5, the V gene TRBV7-3, with D uncertain. This receptor was taken from a man aged 30-40 years with type 1 diabetes. Sequenced: naive CD4+ T cells from blood. CDR3 sequence: CASPNYSNQPQHF. The CDR3 nucleotides are TGTGCCAGCCCGAATTATAGCAATCAGCCCCAGCATTTT.